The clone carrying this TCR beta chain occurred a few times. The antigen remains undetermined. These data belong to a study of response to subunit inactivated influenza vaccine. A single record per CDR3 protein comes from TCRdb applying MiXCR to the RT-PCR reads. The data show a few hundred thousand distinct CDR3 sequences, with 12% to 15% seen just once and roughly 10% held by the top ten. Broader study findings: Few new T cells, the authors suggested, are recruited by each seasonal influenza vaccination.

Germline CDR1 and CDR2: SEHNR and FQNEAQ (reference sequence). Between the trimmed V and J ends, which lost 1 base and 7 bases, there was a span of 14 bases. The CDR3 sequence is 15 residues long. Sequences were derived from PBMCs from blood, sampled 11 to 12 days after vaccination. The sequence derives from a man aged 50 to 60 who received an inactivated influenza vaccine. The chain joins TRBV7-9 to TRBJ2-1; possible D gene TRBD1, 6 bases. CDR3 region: CASSLVSEGVNEQFF. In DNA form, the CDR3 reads TGTGCCAGCAGCTTAGTGTCCGAGGGGGTTAATGAGCAGTTCTTC.